The following is a TCR beta chain sequence with its context. V lost 2 bases and J 3 bases, leaving 10 bases between the germline ends. CDR1 and CDR2 from the germline V gene are MNHEY and SVGAGI. This CDR3 region has 15 residues. The record originates from a study of blood T cell repertoires in COVID-19. Study-level information: The samples span acute and convalescent COVID-19 from the United States, Italy and Spain. The cDNA or gDNA used as material had been derived from T cells, B-cell-depleted T cells, or PBMCs.

Only in-frame clones appear in the TCRdb table, and some are missing; sequencing was by immunoSEQ multiplex PCR. Of around 420,000 clones in the sample, roughly 87% were seen once. Adults between roughly 18 and 95 years of age took part from about 24 US areas. Cohort placement rested on clinical history that participants reported themselves. The chain has TRBV6-5 and TRBJ1-4, with no clear D. This receptor was identified in a woman aged 40 to 49 with acute COVID-19. Sequenced: PBMCs or T cells enriched from blood (not recorded which). The CDR3 loop is CASSYELPPNEKLFF. The CDR3 DNA is TGTGCCAGCAGTTACGAACTACCCCCTAATGAAAAACTGTTTTTT.